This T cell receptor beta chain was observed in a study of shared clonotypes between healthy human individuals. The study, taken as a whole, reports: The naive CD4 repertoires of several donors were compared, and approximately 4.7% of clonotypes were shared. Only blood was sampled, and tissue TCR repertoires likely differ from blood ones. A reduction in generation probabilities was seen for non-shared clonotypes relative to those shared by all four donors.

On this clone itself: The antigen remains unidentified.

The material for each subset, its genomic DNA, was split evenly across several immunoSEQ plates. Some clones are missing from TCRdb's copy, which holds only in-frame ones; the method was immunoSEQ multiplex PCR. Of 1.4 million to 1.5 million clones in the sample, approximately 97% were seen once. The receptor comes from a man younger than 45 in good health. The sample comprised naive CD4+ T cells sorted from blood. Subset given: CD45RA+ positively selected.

CDR3: CASSQDFSYYEQYF. The DNA of the CDR3 is TGTGCCAGCAGCCAAGACTTTTCTTACTACGAGCAGTACTTC. The gene calls are TRBV4-2 and TRBJ2-7; D unresolved. In germline, CDR1 is LGHNA, CDR2 YNFKEQ. V lost 0 bases, J lost 3 bases, and 9 bases lay in between. The CDR3 consists of 14 residues.